The 9 T cell receptor beta chains reported below all come from one sample, sequenced in a study of cytomegalovirus exposure and HLA in healthy donors. The PCR contained 60 Vbeta and 13 Jbeta primers. Libraries were prepared by immunoSEQ multiplex PCR; TCRdb keeps only in-frame clonotypes and omits some of them. The sample comprises around 150,000 clones, around 79% of which are singletons, and 3% to 4% rests with the top ten. The sample was PBMCs. The source is a human donor in good health.

The chain employs TRBV5-6 and TRBJ1-6; 7 nucleotides agree with TRBD1. CDR3 length: 16 residues. CDR1 SGHDT and CDR2 YYEEEE come from the germline V gene. V lost 0 bases to trimming and J lost 8 bases; unmatched junction nucleotides: 8. The CDR3 DNA sequence: TGTGCCAGCAGCTTGGCTAGGGGGCAACAGCATTCACCCCTCCACTTT. Protein sequence: CASSLARGQQHSPLHF.

This clone appeared a few times. V gene TRBV5-4 combines with J gene TRBJ2-2, with 12 bases identical to TRBD2. The CDR3 has 19 amino acids. Trimming took 4 bases from V and 0 from J; bases not matched to a gene: 10. Germline-derived CDR1 and CDR2 are SGHNT and YYREEE (reference sequence). CDR3 loop: CASSPRLAGVQANTGELFF. The CDR3 bases are TGTGCCAGCAGCCCCCGACTAGCGGGAGTACAAGCGAACACCGGGGAGCTGTTTTTT.

The chain links TRBV19 to TRBJ2-4, with 10 nucleotides matching TRBD2. The CDR3 is made up of 16 amino acids. V was pared by 3 bases and J by 5 bases, with 7 bases of the junction left unmatched. Germline-derived CDR1 and CDR2 are LNHDA and SQIVND (reference sequence). The CDR3 loop is CASSISGGAHENIQYF. The CDR3, as DNA: TGTGCCAGTAGTATCAGCGGGGGGGCCCACGAAAACATTCAGTACTTC.

The V call is TRBV5-1, the J call TRBJ1-3; D may be TRBD1 (6 bases). This CDR3 comprises 14 residues. The germline CDR1 and CDR2 sequences are SGHRS and YFSETQ. The ends were cut back, 4 bases at V and 4 bases at J, with 12 bases in the middle. The CDR3 DNA follows: TGCGCCAGCAGCCCAGGGGACGTCGGAAACACCATATATTTT. It encodes CASSPGDVGNTIYF.

The chain links TRBV4-2 to TRBJ2-1, with 10 bases identical to TRBD2. The germline CDR1 and CDR2 sequences are LGHNA and YNFKEQ. Losses at the gene ends were 0 bases for V and 7 bases for J; bases not matched to a gene: 6. This CDR3 comprises 16 residues. The DNA for the CDR3 is TGTGCCAGCAGCCAAGACGGGACTAGCGCGTCTAATGAGCAGTTCTTC. Translating it yields CASSQDGTSASNEQFF.

This clone was picked up a small number of times. The chain combines TRBV5-1 with TRBJ1-1; 9 nucleotides align to TRBD1. This CDR3 region has 16 residues. Germline CDR1 and CDR2: SGHRS and YFSETQ. V was clipped by 5 bases and J by 3 bases; unmatched bases: 11. CDR3 bases: TGCGCCAGCAGTTTTACCGGGACAGGGCCTGACACTGAAGCTTTCTTT. Translating gives CASSFTGTGPDTEAFF.

The chain combines TRBV7-8 with TRBJ1-1, with 12 bases lining up with TRBD1. This CDR3 has 17 residues. V shed 2 bases and J 5 bases; nucleotides not matched to a gene: 9. Germline-derived CDR1 and CDR2 are SGHVS and FQNEAQ. CDR3 protein: CASSLHRDRGLETEAFF. The CDR3 DNA follows: TGTGCCAGCAGCTTACACCGGGACAGGGGGCTGGAAACTGAAGCTTTCTTT. Together with reference TRBV7-8 and TRBJ1-1, the CDR3 gives the full variable domain: GAGVSQSPRYKVAKRGQDVALRCDPISGHVSLFWYQQALGQGPEFLTYFQNEAQLDKSGLPSDRFFAERPEGSVSTLKIQRTQQEDSAVYLCASSLHRDRGLETEAFFGQGTRLTVV.

This chain links TRBV28 with TRBJ1-5, with no clear D. The CDR3 sequence is 11 residues long. CDR1 and CDR2 (germline): MDHEN, SYDVKM. V was pared by 3 bases and J by 6 bases, with 3 bases between. CDR3 nucleotide sequence: TGTGCCAGCAGTTTCAGTCAGCCCCAGCATTTT. It is translated as CASSFSQPQHF.

As DNA, the CDR3 is TGCGCCAGCAGCTTGGGCGGTGTAACAGATACGCAGTATTTT. As protein: CASSLGGVTDTQYF. The chain carries TRBV5-1 and TRBJ2-3, with D uncertain. The CDR3 runs 14 residues. The ends were cut back, 0 bases at V and 3 bases at J, with 8 bases in the middle. CDR1 is SGHRS and CDR2 is YFSETQ in the germline V gene. The variable domain in full, with the rest retrieved from reference TRBV5-1 and TRBJ2-3, is KAGVTQTPRYLIKTRGQQVTLSCSPISGHRSVSWYQQTPGQGLQFLFEYFSETQRNKGNFPGRFSGRQFSNSRSEMNVSTLELGDSALYLCASSLGGVTDTQYFGPGTRLTVL.